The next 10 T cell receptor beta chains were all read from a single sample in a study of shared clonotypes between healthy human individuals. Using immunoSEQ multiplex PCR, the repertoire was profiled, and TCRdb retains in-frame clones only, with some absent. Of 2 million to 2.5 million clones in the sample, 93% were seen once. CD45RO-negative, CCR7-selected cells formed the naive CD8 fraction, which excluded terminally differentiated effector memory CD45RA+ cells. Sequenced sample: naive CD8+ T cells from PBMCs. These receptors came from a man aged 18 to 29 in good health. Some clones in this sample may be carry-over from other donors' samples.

CDR3 sequence (DNA): TGTGCCTGGAGTGATCGACCCGGGCCCAGGCCATATGAGCAGTTCTTC. Translation: CAWSDRPGPRPYEQFF. The chain has TRBV30 and TRBJ2-1; D is undetermined. The CDR3 spans 16 residues. CDR1 GTSNPN and CDR2 SVGIG come from the germline V gene (reference sequence). The V gene lost 1 base and the J gene lost 8 bases, with 21 bases spanning the gap.

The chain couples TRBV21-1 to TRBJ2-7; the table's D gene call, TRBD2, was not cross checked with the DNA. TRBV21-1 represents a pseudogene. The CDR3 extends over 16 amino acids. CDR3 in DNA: TGTGCCAGCAGCCCGGGGCGGACTACGCTCTCCTACGAGCAGTACTTC. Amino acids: CASSPGRTTLSYEQYF.

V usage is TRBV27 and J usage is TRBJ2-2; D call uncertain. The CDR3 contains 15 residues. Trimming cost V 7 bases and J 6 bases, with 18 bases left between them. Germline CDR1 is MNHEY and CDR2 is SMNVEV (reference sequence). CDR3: CASNPQPAPPGELFF. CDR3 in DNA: TGTGCCAGCAACCCACAACCTGCGCCCCCCGGGGAGCTGTTTTTT.

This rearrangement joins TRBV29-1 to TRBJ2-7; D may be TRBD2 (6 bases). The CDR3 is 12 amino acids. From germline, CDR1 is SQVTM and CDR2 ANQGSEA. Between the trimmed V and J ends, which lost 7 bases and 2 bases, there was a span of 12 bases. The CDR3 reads CSALADTYEQYF. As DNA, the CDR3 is TGCAGCGCCTTAGCGGATACCTACGAGCAGTACTTC.

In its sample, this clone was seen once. As DNA, the CDR3 is TGTGCCAGCAGCTACGGGACACTCTATGGCTACACCTTC. It translates to CASSYGTLYGYTF. This sequence joins TRBV14 and TRBJ1-2, with D perhaps matching TRBD1 (6 bases). Trimming took 5 bases from V and 4 from J, leaving 11 bases between them. The CDR3 loop spans 13 amino acids. Germline V gene lookup returns CDR1 SGHDN and CDR2 FVKESK.

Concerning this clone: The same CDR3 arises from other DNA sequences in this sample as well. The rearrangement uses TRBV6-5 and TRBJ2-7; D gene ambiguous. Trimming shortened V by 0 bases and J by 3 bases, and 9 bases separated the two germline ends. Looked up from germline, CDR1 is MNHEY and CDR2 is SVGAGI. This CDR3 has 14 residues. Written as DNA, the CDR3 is TGTGCCAGCAGTTACTCGTCGGGCGGCTACGAGCAGTACTTC. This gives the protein CASSYSSGGYEQYF.

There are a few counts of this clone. The CDR3 DNA follows: TGTGCCATCTTATCAGGGCTGAACACTGAAGCTTTCTTT. Protein product: CAILSGLNTEAFF. The chain recombines TRBV10-3 with TRBJ1-1, with D tentatively TRBD1 (5 bases). There are 13 residues in the CDR3. In germline, CDR1 is ENHRY, CDR2 SYGVKD. V was clipped by 8 bases and J by 0 bases, with 10 bases between them.

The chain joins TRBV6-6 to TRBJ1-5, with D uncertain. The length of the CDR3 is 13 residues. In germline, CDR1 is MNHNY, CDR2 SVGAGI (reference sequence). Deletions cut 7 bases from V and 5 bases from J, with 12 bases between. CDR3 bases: TGTGCCAGCACTTCCTGGGTCGATCAGCCCCAGCATTTT. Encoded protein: CASTSWVDQPQHF.

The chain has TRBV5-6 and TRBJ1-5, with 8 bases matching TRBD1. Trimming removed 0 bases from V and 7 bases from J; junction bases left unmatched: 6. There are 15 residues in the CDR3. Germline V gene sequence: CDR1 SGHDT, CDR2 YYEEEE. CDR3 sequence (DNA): TGTGCCAGCAGCTTGGCCCAGGGGGCCGGGCAGCCCCAGCATTTT. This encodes CASSLAQGAGQPQHF.

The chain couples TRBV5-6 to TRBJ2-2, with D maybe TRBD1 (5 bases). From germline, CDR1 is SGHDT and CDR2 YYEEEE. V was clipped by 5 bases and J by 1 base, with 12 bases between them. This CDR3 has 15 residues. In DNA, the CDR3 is TGTGCCAGCAGTCACCCCAGGGAGAACACCGGGGAGCTGTTTTTT. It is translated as CASSHPRENTGELFF.